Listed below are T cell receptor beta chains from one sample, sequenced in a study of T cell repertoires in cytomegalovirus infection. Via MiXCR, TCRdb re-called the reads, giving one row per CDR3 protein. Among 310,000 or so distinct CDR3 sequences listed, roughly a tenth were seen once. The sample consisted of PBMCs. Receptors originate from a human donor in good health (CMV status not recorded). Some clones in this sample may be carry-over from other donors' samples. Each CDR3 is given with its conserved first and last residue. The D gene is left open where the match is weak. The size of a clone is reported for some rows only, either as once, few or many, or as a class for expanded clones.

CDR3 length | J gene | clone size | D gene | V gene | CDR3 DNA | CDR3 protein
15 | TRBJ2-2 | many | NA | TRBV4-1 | TGCGCCAGCAGCTCCTTGGTTGCCGACACCGGGGAGCTGTTTTTT | CASSSLVADTGELFF
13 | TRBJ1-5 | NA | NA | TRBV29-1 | TGCAGCGTTGATCAGGGTAGGGGGCAGCCCCAGCATTTT | CSVDQGRGQPQHF
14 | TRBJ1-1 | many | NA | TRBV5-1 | TGCGCCAGCAGCTTGGGCACCCCAGGGACTGAAGCTTTCTTT | CASSLGTPGTEAFF
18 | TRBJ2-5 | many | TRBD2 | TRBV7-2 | TGTGCCAGCACCCACGGGGCTAGCGGGGGGGGCTACCAAGAGACCCAGTACTTC | CASTHGASGGGYQETQYF
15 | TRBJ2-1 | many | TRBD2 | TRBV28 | TGTGCCAGCAGTTGGGCGGGTGAGCGGGGGGTTCGGCAGTTCTTC | CASSWAGERGVRQFF
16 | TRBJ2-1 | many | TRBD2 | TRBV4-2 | TGTGCCAGCAGCCAAGAACCGAGCGGGGGGCGTAATGAGCAGTTCTTC | CASSQEPSGGRNEQFF
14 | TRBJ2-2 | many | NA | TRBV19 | TGTGTAACGCGGCAAAGAGACCGTTCCGGGGAGCTGTTTTTT | CVTRQRDRSGELFF
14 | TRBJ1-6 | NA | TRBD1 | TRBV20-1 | TGCAGTGCTTCCCCCGAGACAGGGGGCTTTCTCCTCCACTTT | CSASPETGGFLLHF
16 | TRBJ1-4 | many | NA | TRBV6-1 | TGTGCCAGCAAAACCTCCGGGGGGCCAACTAATGAAAAACTGTTTTTT | CASKTSGGPTNEKLFF
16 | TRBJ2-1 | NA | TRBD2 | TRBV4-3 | TGCGCCAGCAGCCAAGGACTAGCGGGGGGTCGGTCTGAGCAGTTCTTC | CASSQGLAGGRSEQFF
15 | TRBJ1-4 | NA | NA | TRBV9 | TGTGCCAGCAGCGTAGCTACGGCAGTAAATGAAAAACTGTTTTTT | CASSVATAVNEKLFF
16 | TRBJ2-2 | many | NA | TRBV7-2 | TGTGCCAGCAGCTTCCCCGGACAAGCGAACACCGGGGAGCTGTTTTTT | CASSFPGQANTGELFF
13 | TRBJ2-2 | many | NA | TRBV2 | TGTGCCAGCAGTCCTGAAAACACCGGGGAGCTGTTTTTT | CASSPENTGELFF
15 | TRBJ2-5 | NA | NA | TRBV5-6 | TGTGCCAGCAGTCTCCAGCTGGGACCCCAAGAGACCCAGTACTTC | CASSLQLGPQETQYF
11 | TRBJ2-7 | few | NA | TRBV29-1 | TGCAGCGTTGAAAGTCTGTACGAGCAGTACTTC | CSVESLYEQYF
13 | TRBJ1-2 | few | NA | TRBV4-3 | TGCGCCAGCAGCCAAGATAACGGGTATGGCTACACCTTC | CASSQDNGYGYTF
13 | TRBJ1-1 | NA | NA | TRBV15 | TGTGCCACCAGCACAGATTGGAACACTGAAGCTTTCTTT | CATSTDWNTEAFF
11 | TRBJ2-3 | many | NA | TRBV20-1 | TGCAGTGCTCAATCGGGGGATACGCAGTATTTT | CSAQSGDTQYF
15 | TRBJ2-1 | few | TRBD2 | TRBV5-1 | TGCGCCAGCCAGCCCCTAGCGGGGGGCTACAATGAGCAGTTCTTC | CASQPLAGGYNEQFF
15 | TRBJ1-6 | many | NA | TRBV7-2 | TGTGCCAGCACCGATCGGACCGTATATAATTCACCCCTCCACTTT | CASTDRTVYNSPLHF
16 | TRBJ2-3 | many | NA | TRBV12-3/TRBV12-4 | TGTGCCAGCAGTTTCGTTCTGGGAATTAGCACAGATACGCAGTATTTT | CASSFVLGISTDTQYF
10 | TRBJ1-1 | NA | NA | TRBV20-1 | TGCAGTGGGACAGTCTCTGAAGCTTTCTTT | CSGTVSEAFF
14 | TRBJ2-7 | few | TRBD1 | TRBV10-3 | TGTGCCATCCCCACCCCCGGGACAGCCTACGAGCAGTACTTC | CAIPTPGTAYEQYF
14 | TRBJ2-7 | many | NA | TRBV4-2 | TGTGCCAGCAGCCAAGGGGGGACTGTCGACCTGCAGTACTTC | CASSQGGTVDLQYF
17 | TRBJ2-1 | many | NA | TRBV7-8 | TGTGCCAGCAGCTTACCAAGACTAGCAACTCAGGGGGATGAGCAGTTCTTC | CASSLPRLATQGDEQFF
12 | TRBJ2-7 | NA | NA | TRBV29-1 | TGCAGCGTTGAAGCCAGAGCCTACGAGCAGTACTTC | CSVEARAYEQYF
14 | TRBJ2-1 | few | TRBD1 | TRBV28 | TGTGCCAGCAGTCTGACAGGGGGGGGCAATGAGCAGTTCTTC | CASSLTGGGNEQFF
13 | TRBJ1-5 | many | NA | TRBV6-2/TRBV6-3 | TGTGCCAGCAGTTACGAGCCCGGACAGCCCCAGCATTTT | CASSYEPGQPQHF
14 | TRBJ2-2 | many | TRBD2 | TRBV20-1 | TGCGGCTCGATTCCGGGGGGGCCCACCGGGGAGCTGTTTTTT | CGSIPGGPTGELFF
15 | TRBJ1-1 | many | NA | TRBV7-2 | TGTGCCAGCAGCCCGACCGGGACACAGAACACTGAAGCTTTCTTT | CASSPTGTQNTEAFF
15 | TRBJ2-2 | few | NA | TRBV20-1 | TGCAGTGCCCACCGGGGGGCTTCGAACACCGGGGAGCTGTTTTTT | CSAHRGASNTGELFF
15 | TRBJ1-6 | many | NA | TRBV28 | TGTGCCAGCGGTCGACAGAGCTCCTATAATTCACCCCTCCACTTT | CASGRQSSYNSPLHF
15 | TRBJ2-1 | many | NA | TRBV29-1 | TGCAGCGTTGAGACCGCTATGAGCTCCTACAATGAGCAGTTCTTC | CSVETAMSSYNEQFF
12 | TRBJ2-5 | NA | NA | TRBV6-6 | TGTGCCAGCAGAATGGGCCAAGAGACCCAGTACTTC | CASRMGQETQYF
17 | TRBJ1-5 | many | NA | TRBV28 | TGTGCCAGCAGTTTGGGGGTCTACTTAGGGGGGAATCAGCCCCAGCATTTT | CASSLGVYLGGNQPQHF
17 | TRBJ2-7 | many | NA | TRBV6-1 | TGTGCCAGCAGGCTTGGGGGAACCGGGACAAAGTCCTACGAGCAGTACTTC | CASRLGGTGTKSYEQYF
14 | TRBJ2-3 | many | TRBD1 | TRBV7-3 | TGTGCCAGCAGCGACAGGGGTGCGCCAGATACGCAGTATTTT | CASSDRGAPDTQYF
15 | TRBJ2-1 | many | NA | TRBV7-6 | TGTGCCAGCAGCACAGGTCCCGAGGGCTACAATGAGCAGTTCTTC | CASSTGPEGYNEQFF
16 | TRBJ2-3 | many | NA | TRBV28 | TGTGCCAGCAGTTTGAGGCGGGTCTCTAGCACAGATACGCAGTATTTT | CASSLRRVSSTDTQYF
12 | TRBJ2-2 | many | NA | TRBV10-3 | TGTGCCATCAGTGAGGGAACCGGGGAGCTGTTTTTT | CAISEGTGELFF
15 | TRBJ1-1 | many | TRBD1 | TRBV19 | TGTGCCAGTAGTCTACGGGACAGGGCGAACACTGAAGCTTTCTTT | CASSLRDRANTEAFF
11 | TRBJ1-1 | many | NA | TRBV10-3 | TGTGCCACCTTAGCCGGGACTGAAGCTTTCTTT | CATLAGTEAFF
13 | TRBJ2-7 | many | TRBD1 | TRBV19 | TGTGCCAGTTCCCAGACAGGGGCCTACGAGCAGTACTTC | CASSQTGAYEQYF
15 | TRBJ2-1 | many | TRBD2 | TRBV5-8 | TGTGCCAGCAGCTTGATGGCTAGCGGAGTAAATGAGCAGTTCTTC | CASSLMASGVNEQFF
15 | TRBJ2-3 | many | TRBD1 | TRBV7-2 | TGTGCCAGCAGCTTAGAGGCAGGGGGCGCGCGTACGCAGTATTTT | CASSLEAGGARTQYF
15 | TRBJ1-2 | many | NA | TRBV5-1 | TGCGCCAGCAGCTTAAACCCCGAGGGCGGCTATGGCTACACCTTC | CASSLNPEGGYGYTF
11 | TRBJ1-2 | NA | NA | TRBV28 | TGTGCCAGCAGCACGTCCTATGGCTACACCTTC | CASSTSYGYTF
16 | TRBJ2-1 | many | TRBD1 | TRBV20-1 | TGCAGTGCTTTATCTACCGGACAGGGATCCTACAATGAGCAGTTCTTC | CSALSTGQGSYNEQFF
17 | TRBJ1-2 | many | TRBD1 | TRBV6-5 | TGTGCCAGCAGTTACTCGACGACAGGGGTCTATAACTATGGCTACACCTTC | CASSYSTTGVYNYGYTF
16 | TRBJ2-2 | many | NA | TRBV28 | TGTGCCAGCAGACCGCTGACAGGCTGGAACACCGGGGAGCTGTTTTTT | CASRPLTGWNTGELFF
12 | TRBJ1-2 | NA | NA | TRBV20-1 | TGCAGTGCTGGGGACCTCCCTAAGGGCTACACCTTC | CSAGDLPKGYTF
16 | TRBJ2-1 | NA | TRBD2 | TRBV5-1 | TGCGCCAGCAGCGGACGAACTAGCGGGTCCTACAATGAGCAGTTCTTC | CASSGRTSGSYNEQFF
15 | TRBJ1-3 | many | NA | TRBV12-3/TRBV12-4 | TGTGCCAGCAGCCGCAGGTCCCCCTCTGGAAACACCATATATTTT | CASSRRSPSGNTIYF